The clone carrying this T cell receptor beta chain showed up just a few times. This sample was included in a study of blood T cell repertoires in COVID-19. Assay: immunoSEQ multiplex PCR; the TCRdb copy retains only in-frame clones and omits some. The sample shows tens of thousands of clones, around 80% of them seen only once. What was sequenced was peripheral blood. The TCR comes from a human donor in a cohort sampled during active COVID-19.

DNA for the CDR3: TGTGCCAGCAGCTTAGAGAGGGGTGGACAGGGCCCTGGAAACACCATATATTTT. Protein sequence: CASSLERGGQGPGNTIYF. This chain links TRBV7-8 with TRBJ1-3, with TRBD1 matching 8 bases. Germline CDR1 is SGHVS and CDR2 is FQNEAQ. Germline trimming cut 1 base from V and 2 bases from J; bases unmatched to any gene: 10. The CDR3 is 18 amino acids.